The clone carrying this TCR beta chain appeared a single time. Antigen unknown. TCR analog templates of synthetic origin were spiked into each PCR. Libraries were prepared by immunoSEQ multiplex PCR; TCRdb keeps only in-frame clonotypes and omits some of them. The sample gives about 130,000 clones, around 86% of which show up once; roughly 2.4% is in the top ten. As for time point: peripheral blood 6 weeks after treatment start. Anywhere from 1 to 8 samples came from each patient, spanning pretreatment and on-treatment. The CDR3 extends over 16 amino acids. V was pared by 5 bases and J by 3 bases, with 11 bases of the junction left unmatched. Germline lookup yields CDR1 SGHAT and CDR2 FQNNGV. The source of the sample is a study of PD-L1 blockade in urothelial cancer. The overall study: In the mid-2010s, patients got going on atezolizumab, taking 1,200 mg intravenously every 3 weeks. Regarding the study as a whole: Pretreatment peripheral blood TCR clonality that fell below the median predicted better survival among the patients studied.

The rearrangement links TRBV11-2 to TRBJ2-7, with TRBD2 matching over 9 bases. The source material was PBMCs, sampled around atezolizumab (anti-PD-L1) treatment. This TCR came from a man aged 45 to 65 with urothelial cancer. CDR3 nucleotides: TGTGCCAGCAGCCGGGGACTAGCCGGGTACCTCTACGAGCAGTACTTC. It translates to CASSRGLAGYLYEQYF.